The 13 T cell receptor beta chains below all came from one sample that was sequenced in a study of blood T cell repertoires in COVID-19. The table came from immunoSEQ multiplex PCR; TCRdb's copy has only in-frame clones and leaves some out. The sample contains about 64,000 clones, 90% of which appear only once. Sequences were obtained from peripheral blood. These receptors were obtained from a woman older than 75 with active COVID-19.

V and J are TRBV28 and TRBJ2-7; TRBD2 aligns across 8 bases. With 5 bases clipped from V and 4 bases from J, the junction kept 7 bases outside the gene matches. This CDR3 contains 14 residues. The germline V gene encodes CDR1 MDHEN and CDR2 SYDVKM. The CDR3 reads CASSPGGGPYEQYV. For the CDR3, the DNA is TGTGCCAGCAGTCCGGGGGGGGGCCCATACGAGCAGTACGTC.

The rearrangement uses TRBV20-1 and TRBJ1-2, with a possible D match to TRBD1 (5 bases). Trimming took off 5 bases at V and 7 bases at J, with 11 bases between the two ends. The CDR3 has 11 residues. Per the germline V gene, CDR1 is DFQATT and CDR2 is SNEGSKA (reference sequence). CDR3 sequence: CSAEDISGYTF. DNA of the CDR3: TGCAGTGCTGAGGACATTTCTGGCTACACCTTC.

This rearrangement joins TRBV3-1 (or the pseudogene TRBV3-2) to TRBJ2-7, with unresolved D. Trimming removed 0 bases from V and 0 bases from J, with 12 bases in between. The CDR3 loop spans 16 amino acids. CDR1 is LGHDT, CDR2 YNNKEL, per germline (reference sequence). For the CDR3, the DNA is TGTGCCAGCAGCCAAGAATCCCACGTGAGCTCCTACGAGCAGTACTTC. This encodes CASSQESHVSSYEQYF.

V gene TRBV28 combines with J gene TRBJ1-2, with 7 bases that match TRBD1. This CDR3 comprises 14 residues. CDR1 and CDR2 from the germline V gene are MDHEN and SYDVKM. V lost 7 bases, J lost 4 bases, and 9 bases stayed unmatched. The CDR3 DNA follows: TGTGCCAGCACCGAGACCCGGACAGGCTATGGCTACACCTTC. Translation: CASTETRTGYGYTF.

CDR3 nucleotides: TGCGCCAGCAGCCCGGGACAGGGGGTTTCAGAGACCCAGTACTTC. Residues: CASSPGQGVSETQYF. This sequence joins TRBV5-1 and TRBJ2-5; TRBD1 agrees at 11 bases. Germline lookup yields CDR1 SGHRS and CDR2 YFSETQ. CDR3 size: 15 residues. Unmatched junction bases numbered 6, after V lost 4 bases and J lost 4 bases. The full variable domain, in which reference TRBV5-1 and TRBJ2-5 provide the parts outside the CDR3, is KAGVTQTPRYLIKTRGQQVTLSCSPISGHRSVSWYQQTPGQGLQFLFEYFSETQRNKGNFPGRFSGRQFSNSRSEMNVSTLELGDSALYLCASSPGQGVSETQYFGPGTRLLVL.

This chain links TRBV6-4 with TRBJ2-1; D remains unclear. In germline, CDR1 is MRHNA, CDR2 SNTAGT. This CDR3 is built from 15 residues. V lost 2 bases, J lost 5 bases, and 13 bases lay in between. Here the CDR3 DNA reads TGTGCCAGCAGTGACCGATCGAGCGTAAACAATGAGCAGTTCTTC. Its translation: CASSDRSSVNNEQFF.

This chain links TRBV6-2 or TRBV6-3 with TRBJ2-2, with a possible D match to TRBD2 (7 bases). Deletions cut 1 base from V and 6 bases from J, with 9 bases between. This CDR3 contains 14 residues. In germline, CDR1 is MNHEY, CDR2 SVGEGT. In DNA form, the CDR3 reads TGTGCCAGCAGTTACTTGGGGGGGCCCGGGGAGCTGTTTTTT. Translation gives CASSYLGGPGELFF.

This chain joins TRBV21-1 and TRBJ1-4. TRBV21-1 is labeled a pseudogene. This CDR3 comprises 15 residues. The CDR3, as DNA: TGTGCCAGCAGCTCGGGAGGGGTTGGGGATGAAAAACTGTTTTTT. Translated, it gives CASSSGGVGDEKLFF.

The rearrangement links TRBV5-6 to TRBJ1-6; the D gene is possibly TRBD1 (5 bases). The CDR3 totals 15 residues. Germline V gives CDR1 SGHDT, CDR2 YYEEEE. Trimming left V 4 bases short and J 4 bases short, with 12 bases between. The CDR3 spells CASSDTTVYNSPLHF. For the CDR3, the DNA is TGTGCCAGCAGCGACACGACAGTTTATAATTCACCCCTCCACTTT.

This chain joins TRBV11-3 and TRBJ2-1; D remains ambiguous. From germline, CDR1 is SGHNT and CDR2 YENEEA. V lost 4 bases and J lost 3, with 7 bases in between. This CDR3 comprises 13 residues. CDR3 amino acids: CASSSSGYNEQFF. Here the CDR3 DNA reads TGTGCCAGCAGCTCGTCCGGCTACAATGAGCAGTTCTTC.

CDR3 sequence (DNA): TGTGCCAGCAGTAAGGGGGCTCTGGCAGATACGCAGTATTTT. Its translation: CASSKGALADTQYF. V is TRBV2 and J is TRBJ2-3, with TRBD1 identical over 7 bases. The CDR3 length is 14 residues. Trimming cost V 5 bases and J 4 bases; bases outside gene matches: 6. Germline V gene lookup returns CDR1 SNHLY and CDR2 FYNNEI. Drawing the rest from reference TRBV2 and TRBJ2-3, the complete variable domain is EPEVTQTPSHQVTQMGQEVILRCVPISNHLYFYWYRQILGQKVEFLVSFYNNEISEKSEIFDDQFSVERPDGSNFTLKIRSTKLEDSAMYFCASSKGALADTQYFGPGTRLTVL.

This clone has only one observation. J is TRBJ2-2 and V is TRBV24-1; tentatively, D is TRBD2 (8 bases). The germline V and J ends were trimmed by 4 bases and 7 bases, with 39 bases remaining between them. The CDR3 is 23 amino acids. Germline V gene lookup returns CDR1 KGHDR and CDR2 SFDVKD. The CDR3 reads CATSDPTQGTSQRGTSNYGELFF. In DNA, the CDR3 is TGTGCCACCAGTGACCCAACACAGGGGACCAGCCAGCGGGGGACCTCAAATTACGGGGAGCTGTTTTTT.

The rearrangement links TRBV20-1 to TRBJ1-5; a possible D gene is TRBD1 (6 bases). V was clipped by 6 bases and J by 0 bases, with 12 bases between them. This CDR3 has 14 amino acids. CDR1 and CDR2 from the germline V gene are DFQATT and SNEGSKA (reference sequence). CDR3 nucleotides: TGCAGTGCGAGTGACAGGTATAGCAATCAGCCCCAGCATTTT. Translated, it gives CSASDRYSNQPQHF.